This T cell receptor (beta chain) is drawn from a study of OX40 agonist ivuxolimab in advanced cancers. Study overall: Patients in dose escalation had liver, melanoma, kidney or head and neck cancers.

Findings and limits, study-wide: Expanded peripheral T-cell antigen specificity went undetermined. CD4+ and CD8+ T cells in blood underwent clonal expansion by week 6 at 0.1 to 3.0 mg/kg. Among the lowest peripheral clonal expansion occurred in 0.1-3.0 mg/kg partial responders.

The CDR3 spans 15 residues. The V gene end was trimmed by 5 bases and the J gene end by 7 bases; junction bases not matched to a gene: 10. Germline CDR1 reads SGHAT; CDR2 reads FQNNGV. Comments on this clone: Antigen: not known.

Method: immunoSEQ multiplex PCR; TCRdb's copy keeps in-frame clones and lacks some. The sample includes tens of thousands of clones, about 90% of them seen just once. This sequence was found in an adult with an advanced solid tumor such as melanoma, head and neck, liver or kidney cancer. The sequences come from CD4+ or CD8+ T cells sorted from blood, collected in a trial of the OX40 agonist ivuxolimab. This chain links TRBV11-2 with TRBJ2-3; 9 nucleotides line up with TRBD1. In DNA, the CDR3 is TGTGCCAGCAGCCCCACCGGGACAGGGTTGAATACGCAGTATTTT. Encoded protein: CASSPTGTGLNTQYF.